The entry below gives a single T cell receptor beta chain sequence along with its context. The sample is drawn from a study of blood T cell repertoires in COVID-19. Study context: Sites across the United States, Italy and Spain contributed samples from acute and convalescent COVID-19.

TCRdb's table, derived via immunoSEQ multiplex PCR, lists solely in-frame clones and lacks some. The table shows about 220,000 clones, with nearly 90% occurring only once. Exposed study participants had met a COVID-19 case within 2 weeks before entry. V gave up 5 bases and J gave up 3 bases; unmatched junction bases: 6. Germline loops: CDR1 SNHLY, CDR2 FYNNEI. CDR3 size: 15 residues. Material: PBMCs or T cells enriched from blood (not recorded which). The sequence came from a young man who had been exposed to COVID-19. The chain is built from TRBV2 and TRBJ2-7, with 11 bases lining up with TRBD1. The CDR3 region has the DNA TGTGCCAGCAGTAAGGACAGGGGGCTCCTCTACGAGCAGTACTTC. Protein product: CASSKDRGLLYEQYF.